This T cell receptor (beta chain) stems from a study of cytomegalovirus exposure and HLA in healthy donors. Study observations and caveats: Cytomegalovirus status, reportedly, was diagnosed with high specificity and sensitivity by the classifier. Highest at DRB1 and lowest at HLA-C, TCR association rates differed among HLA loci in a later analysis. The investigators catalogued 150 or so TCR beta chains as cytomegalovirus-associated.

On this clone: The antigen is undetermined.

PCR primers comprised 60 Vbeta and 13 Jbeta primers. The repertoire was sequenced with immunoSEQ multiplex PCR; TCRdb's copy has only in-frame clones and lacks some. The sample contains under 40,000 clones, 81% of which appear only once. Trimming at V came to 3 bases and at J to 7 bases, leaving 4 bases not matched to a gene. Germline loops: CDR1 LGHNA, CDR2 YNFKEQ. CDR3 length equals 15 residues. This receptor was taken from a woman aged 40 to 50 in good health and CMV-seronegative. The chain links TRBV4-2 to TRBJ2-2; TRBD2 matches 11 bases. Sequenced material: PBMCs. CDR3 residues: CASSHSGGANGELFF. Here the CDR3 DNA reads TGTGCCAGCAGCCATAGCGGGGGGGCCAACGGGGAGCTGTTTTTT.